This entry features one T cell receptor beta chain sequence. Its antigen is not yet known. No qualities accompany the bases; no much larger clone lies one base away. TCRbeta CDR3 regions were amplified from genomic DNA using the immunoSEQ Assay, a bias-controlled multiplex PCR. Per the original workflow: Within the assay, amplification of reference gene primers was used to estimate how many nucleated cells each sample contained. To quantify the absolute abundance of each unique TCRbeta CDR3 rearrangement, sequence reads were collapsed and filtered. For each sample, productive Simpson clonality was calculated as the square root of Simpson's diversity index over productive rearrangements. Not all clones reach the TCRdb copy of this immuneACCESS table, which keeps in-frame sequences only. Checked studies attribute under half of the gap to unresolved V genes and leave the rest unexplained. V, J and clone size reflect that table, while D and trimming were determined from the DNA. The sample includes 100,000 to 150,000 clones, with over 75% observed a single time. The ten most abundant clones make up approximately 6.6% of the sample.

This record comes from a study of blood T cell repertoires in COVID-19 (dated by TCRdb to the early 2020s). Some background on the complete study: Collaborator samples came from the United States, Italy and Spain and covered acute and convalescent phases of COVID-19. The material from the prospective study consisted of cDNA or gDNA derived from T cells, B-cell-depleted T cells, or PBMCs. The dataset comprised deeply sampled blood TCRbeta repertoires from subjects exposed to, actively infected with, or recovered from COVID-19. The repertoires were released in a freely available public database intended as a resource for research on the immune response to SARS-CoV-2. Samples came from the ongoing ImmuneRACE study (first 160 participants) plus 1,254 subjects from 6 global collaborators. A de-identified subject ID, COVID-19 status, age in years and sex were almost always included in the sample metadata. HLA class I and class II types, where available, came from metadata supplied by the sample provider rather than from assay-based typing. The full study reports these points: Clinical and demographic metadata were provided uncurated, with the amount varying by source and participant.

CDR1 SQVTM and CDR2 ANQGSEA were looked up in the germline V gene. The CDR3, cysteine through phenylalanine, is 12 amino acids long. Only the CDR3 DNA is retained, 36 bases long and in frame from the first base. V loses 6 bases of germline sequence and J loses 8 bases, and the interval between the two ends is 14 bases. Whole blood was collected in K2EDTA tubes by collaborating institutions according to the institutions' own protocols. For TCRbeta analysis, collaborators shipped samples in one of three forms: frozen whole blood, isolated PBMCs, or DNA extracted from either of those sample types. The receptor was derived from a man older than 75 with active or convalescent COVID-19. The rearranged chain carries TRBV29-1 and TRBJ2-4; D gene: possibly TRBD1, on 6 matching bases. Material: peripheral blood. This receptor carries the CDR3 CSVGPEGDIQYF. The sequenced DNA: TGCAGCGTGGGACCTGAGGGGGACATTCAGTACTTC.